A selection of T cell receptor beta chains follows, all from one sample in a study of beta chain features in type 1 diabetes. Clones were sequenced by immunoSEQ multiplex PCR, and TCRdb holds only the in-frame ones, with some missing. The profile covers some 40,000 clones, with over 45% appearing a single time and roughly 0.7% taken by the ten largest. Sequencing used central memory CD4+ T cells from blood. The receptors originated from a woman aged 18 to 35 in good health. CDR3s include the opening cysteine and the closing phenylalanine or tryptophan. The D gene is left open where the match is weak. Only part of the rows carry a size: once, few, many, or a class if the clone is expanded.

- TRBJ1-2 few TRBV5-4 TGTGCCAGCAGCTTACAGGGAGATGGCTACACCTTC CASSLQGDGYTF
- TRBJ2-7 - TRBV7-3 TGTGCCAGCAGCTTAACACCAGATTACGAGCAGTACTTC CASSLTPDYEQYF
- TRBJ2-1 - TRBV5-1 TGCGCCAGCAGCTTGGGAGGAAAGGACAATGAGCAGTTCTTC CASSLGGKDNEQFF
TRBD1 TRBJ2-7 - TRBV5-4 TGTGCCAGCAGCGCGGGACAGGATAACTACGAGCAGTACTTC CASSAGQDNYEQYF
TRBD1 TRBJ1-5 - TRBV2 TGTGCCAGTACAGGGGAGGCTGCGTTACCCCAGCATTTT CASTGEAALPQHF
TRBD2 TRBJ2-5 few TRBV7-2 TGTGCCAGCAGCATTGATAGCGGGAGTGGGGAGACCCAGTACTTC CASSIDSGSGETQYF
TRBD1 TRBJ1-2 - TRBV19 TGTGCCAGTAGTACCCGGACAGGGGATCCCTATGGCTACACCTTC CASSTRTGDPYGYTF
- TRBJ2-2 - TRBV6-1 TGTGCCAGCAGTGAAGCGGCAGGGGTCGTCACCGGGGAGCTGTTTTTT CASSEAAGVVTGELFF
- TRBJ2-1 - TRBV2 TGTGCCAGCAGCAAAAGGGCAGGGGCCGGCCTTAATGAGCAGTTCTTC CASSKRAGAGLNEQFF
- TRBJ1-6 - TRBV6-1 TGTGCCAGCAGTGGGGCGGGGGGTATGGCGAATTCACCCCTCCACTTT CASSGAGGMANSPLHF
TRBD2 TRBJ2-3 few TRBV5-6 TGTGCCAGCAGCACGGCTAGCGGGGTTAGGGCAGATACGCAGTATTTT CASSTASGVRADTQYF